Shown below are 11 T cell receptor beta chains from a single sample sequenced in a study of blood T cell repertoires in COVID-19. Some clones are missing from TCRdb's copy, which holds only in-frame ones; the method was immunoSEQ multiplex PCR. The sample shows about 250,000 clones, about four fifths of them seen only once. The sequenced material came from peripheral blood. These receptors all come from a man aged 45-65 years with active or convalescent COVID-19.

The genes are TRBV14 and TRBJ1-2, with no clear D. Per the germline V gene, CDR1 is SGHDN and CDR2 is FVKESK. CDR3 length: 12 amino acids. Trimming removed 1 base from V and 5 bases from J, with 5 bases in between. CDR3 loop: CASSQAQYGYTF. The DNA of the CDR3 is TGTGCCAGCAGCCAAGCTCAGTATGGCTACACCTTC.

This sequence joins TRBV15 and TRBJ2-7; tentative D call: TRBD2 (6 bases). V was trimmed by 1 base and J by 2 bases, leaving 12 bases between them. There are 15 residues in the CDR3. In germline, CDR1 is LNHNV, CDR2 YYDKDF (reference sequence). CDR3 sequence reads: CATSRVGGVTYEQYF. In DNA, the CDR3 is TGTGCCACCAGCAGAGTTGGCGGGGTGACCTACGAGCAGTACTTC.

This clone was seen once. Here the CDR3 reads CASSQAPTSGGSDTQYF. The CDR3 bases are TGCGCCAGCAGCCAAGCCCCCACTAGCGGGGGTTCAGATACGCAGTATTTT. V usage is TRBV4-1 and J usage is TRBJ2-3, with TRBD2 matching over 11 bases. CDR1 and CDR2 from the germline V gene are MGHRA and YSYEKL. This CDR3 spans 17 amino acids. The trim removed 1 base at V and 4 bases at J, leaving 7 bases unmatched.

The chain uses TRBV6-5 and TRBJ2-5, with D tentatively TRBD2 (6 bases). Between the trimmed V and J ends, which lost 10 bases and 5 bases, there was a span of 17 bases. Germline V gene data show CDR1 as MNHEY and CDR2 as SVGAGI. The CDR3 has 13 amino acids. This CDR3 is CATQWAGLETQYF. As DNA, the CDR3 is TGTGCCACCCAATGGGCGGGATTGGAGACCCAGTACTTC.

The chain carries TRBV3-1 (or the pseudogene TRBV3-2) and TRBJ2-7, with D perhaps matching TRBD2 (5 bases). V was cut by 0 bases and J by 4 bases, with 19 bases left in between. Germline CDR1 is LGHDT and CDR2 is YNNKEL (reference sequence). This CDR3 is 17 amino acids long. This chain's CDR3 is CASSQDGLEGWSYEQYF. The CDR3 region has the DNA TGTGCCAGCAGCCAAGATGGGCTAGAGGGCTGGTCATACGAGCAGTACTTC.

The chain couples TRBV9 to TRBJ2-1; 9 bases are shared with TRBD1. The CDR3 loop spans 14 amino acids. Per germline, CDR1 SGDLS and CDR2 YYNGEE. Trimming cost V 0 bases and J 6 bases; bases outside gene matches: 1. In DNA form, the CDR3 reads TGTGCCAGCAGCGTAGGACAGGGGGGCAATGAGCAGTTCTTC. Protein: CASSVGQGGNEQFF.

The chain links TRBV6-6 to TRBJ1-5, with D uncertain. From germline, CDR1 is MNHNY and CDR2 SVGAGI (reference sequence). The CDR3 length is 13 residues. Trimming pared 4 bases from V and 1 base from J, leaving 5 bases between. CDR3 sequence: CASSLQSNQPQHF. The CDR3 region has the DNA TGTGCCAGCAGTTTACAAAGCAATCAGCCCCAGCATTTT.

The chain carries TRBV19 and TRBJ1-4; 7 bases line up with TRBD1. This CDR3 contains 16 residues. The germline V gene encodes CDR1 LNHDA and CDR2 SQIVND (reference sequence). V was pared by 2 bases and J by 8 bases, with 11 bases of the junction left unmatched. CDR3 coding DNA: TGTGCCAGTAGTATAACGGCTCAGGGGGTACGCGAAAAACTGTTTTTT. This encodes CASSITAQGVREKLFF.

The V and J genes are TRBV6-5 and TRBJ2-1, with TRBD2 matching 8 bases. CDR3 length: 16 amino acids. Germline loops: CDR1 MNHEY, CDR2 SVGAGI. V dropped 0 bases and J dropped 3; count of bases not matched to a gene: 4. CDR3 region: CASSYSRRGDYNEQFF. In nucleotides, the CDR3 is TGTGCCAGCAGTTACTCGAGGCGGGGGGACTACAATGAGCAGTTCTTC.

This chain links TRBV18 with TRBJ2-2; TRBD1 matches at 11 bases. CDR1 is KGHSH, CDR2 LQKENI, per germline. Losses at the gene ends were 3 bases for V and 4 bases for J; bases not matched to a gene: 10. This CDR3 has 18 residues. The CDR3 DNA reads TGTGCCAGCTCACCGAACGGCCCCGGGACAGGGGGCACCGGGGAGCTGTTTTTT. This encodes CASSPNGPGTGGTGELFF.

The chain uses TRBV9 and TRBJ1-3; 12 bases line up with TRBD1. Trimming removed 0 bases from V and 2 bases from J; junction bases left unmatched: 12. Looked up from germline, CDR1 is SGDLS and CDR2 is YYNGEE. The CDR3 runs to 20 residues. The CDR3 nucleotides read TGTGCCAGCAGCGTAGGGCTCGGTAGGGGACAGGGGGCCCCTGGAAACACCATATATTTT. This encodes CASSVGLGRGQGAPGNTIYF.